These 12 T cell receptor beta chains originate from one sample sequenced in a study of cytomegalovirus exposure and HLA in healthy donors. The PCR had 60 Vbeta and 13 Jbeta primers. Sequencing was performed with immunoSEQ multiplex PCR; in TCRdb, only in-frame clones are kept and a portion is missing. The sample consists of 100,000 to 140,000 clones, under 85% of them appearing once. Specimen: PBMCs. These TCRs come from a male donor in good health and CMV-seronegative.

This clone was observed once. Here the CDR3 reads CASSSDGGPREKLFF. In DNA form, the CDR3 reads TGTGCCAGCAGCTCTGACGGAGGGCCGAGGGAAAAACTGTTTTTT. The V gene is TRBV7-6, the J gene TRBJ1-4; D call uncertain. There are 15 residues in the CDR3. Trimming cost V 4 bases and J 8 bases, with 17 bases left between them. Germline CDR1 is SGHVS and CDR2 is FNYEAQ.

This clone was observed a single time. The chain employs TRBV13 and TRBJ2-7, with TRBD2 identical over 7 bases. The junction had 15 bases not matched to a gene; V was cut back by 5 bases and J by 5 bases. CDR3 length: 16 residues. The germline CDR1 and CDR2 sequences are PRHDT and FYEKMQ (reference sequence). CDR3 sequence reads: CASSERDLAGLDEQYF. The DNA of the CDR3 is TGTGCCAGCAGCGAACGCGACTTAGCGGGCCTAGACGAGCAGTACTTC.

On this clone: The junction differs from germline at one of its ends, possibly a read error. The chain uses TRBV2 and TRBJ2-2; D remains ambiguous. The length of the CDR3 is 14 residues. The V gene's germline CDR1 is SNHLY and CDR2 FYNNEI. DNA of the CDR3: TGTGCCAGCATTGAACGGAGTAACACCGGGGAGCTGTTTTTT. Amino acid sequence: CASIERSNTGELFF.

The V call is TRBV7-9, the J call TRBJ2-1, with TRBD2 matching 7 bases. CDR1 and CDR2 (germline): SEHNR, FQNEAQ (reference sequence). The CDR3 spans 16 residues. V trimming: 0 bases; J trimming: 2 bases; junction bases outside the gene matches: 4. Here the CDR3 reads CASSLAIGTTYNEQFF. CDR3 in DNA: TGTGCCAGCAGCTTAGCGATAGGGACTACCTACAATGAGCAGTTCTTC.

The rearrangement links TRBV4-1 to TRBJ2-1; D is ambiguous. Germline CDR1 reads MGHRA; CDR2 reads YSYEKL. This CDR3 is 14 amino acids long. Trimming shortened V by 0 bases and J by 10 bases, and 13 bases separated the two germline ends. In DNA form, the CDR3 reads TGCGCCAGCAGCCAAGAGCGCACCCAGAGGGAGCAGTTCTTC. Its translation: CASSQERTQREQFF.

The V call is TRBV2, the J call TRBJ1-2; possible D gene TRBD1, 5 bases. This CDR3 has 10 amino acids. Germline V gene sequence: CDR1 SNHLY, CDR2 FYNNEI. V was clipped by 8 bases and J by 8 bases, with 9 bases between them. CDR3 sequence: CASGGVGYTF. CDR3 DNA sequence: TGTGCCAGCGGGGGGGTGGGCTACACCTTC.

The chain combines TRBV11-2 with TRBJ2-1, with D possibly being TRBD2 (5 bases). In germline, CDR1 is SGHAT, CDR2 FQNNGV. The V gene lost 5 bases and the J gene lost 6 bases, with 14 bases spanning the gap. This CDR3 contains 14 residues. CDR3 loop: CASSPLRAINEQFF. The CDR3 bases are TGTGCCAGCAGCCCCCTGAGGGCAATCAATGAGCAGTTCTTC.

Points on this clone: The identical CDR3 is also encoded by other nucleotide sequences in the sample. V is TRBV6-5 and J is TRBJ1-1, with 9 bases that match TRBD1. The CDR3 is made up of 14 amino acids. V dropped 6 bases and J dropped 1; count of bases not matched to a gene: 3. Looked up from germline, CDR1 is MNHEY and CDR2 is SVGAGI. The CDR3 loop reads CASRVDRGNTEAFF. DNA for the CDR3: TGTGCCAGCAGGGTGGACAGGGGGAACACTGAAGCTTTCTTT.

V is TRBV30 and J is TRBJ2-5, with unresolved D. The J call may not be correct, given that the DNA end is closer to TRBJ2-7. CDR3 size: 12 residues. Germline V gene lookup returns CDR1 GTSNPN and CDR2 SVGIG (reference sequence). The CDR3 DNA sequence: TGTGCCTGGTCCGAGGCGTCATACGAGCAGTACTTC. It codes for CAWSEASYEQYF.

This chain links TRBV28 with TRBJ2-5; maybe TRBD2 (5 bases). The assigned J gene may be wrong: the sequence end matches TRBJ2-7 better. The CDR3 length is 18 residues. The germline V gene encodes CDR1 MDHEN and CDR2 SYDVKM. In DNA, the CDR3 is TGTGCCAGCAGTTTATGGGGTCTGAGGGAACAAGAATCCTACGAGCAGTACTTC. Its protein is CASSLWGLREQESYEQYF.

The chain employs TRBV2 and TRBJ1-1, with D hard to call. Trimming took 4 bases from V and 1 from J, leaving 7 bases between them. This CDR3 spans 13 amino acids. Germline V CDR1 and CDR2: SNHLY, FYNNEI. CDR3 region: CASSASQNTEAFF. The DNA for the CDR3 is TGTGCCAGCAGTGCCAGTCAGAACACTGAAGCTTTCTTT.

This chain uses TRBV4-1 with TRBJ1-1; TRBD1 might be the D (5 bases). The CDR3 contains 16 residues. Trimming left V 3 bases short and J 4 bases short, with 18 bases between. Germline-derived CDR1 and CDR2 are MGHRA and YSYEKL. The DNA for the CDR3 is TGCGCCAGCAGCCATGGGGGAGGAAGGGGCCCCACTGAAGCTTTCTTT. As protein: CASSHGGGRGPTEAFF.